Only one count was recorded for the clone carrying this TCR beta chain. The germline V gene encodes CDR1 SGHVS and CDR2 FNYEAQ. This CDR3 is built from 15 residues. V was clipped by 1 base and J by 5 bases; unmatched bases: 3. TCRdb's table, derived via immunoSEQ multiplex PCR, lists solely in-frame clones and lacks some. The profile shows 300,000 to 400,000 clones, approximately 83% of them singletons. This record comes from a study of blood T cell repertoires in COVID-19. The receptor comes from a woman in her forties with acute COVID-19. The sample consisted of PBMCs or T cells enriched from blood (not recorded which). The chain links TRBV7-6 to TRBJ2-7, with TRBD1 identical over 12 bases. As DNA, the CDR3 is TGTGCCAGCAGCTTAGGGGACAGGGGGCTCCACGAGCAGTACTTC. Translating it yields CASSLGDRGLHEQYF.